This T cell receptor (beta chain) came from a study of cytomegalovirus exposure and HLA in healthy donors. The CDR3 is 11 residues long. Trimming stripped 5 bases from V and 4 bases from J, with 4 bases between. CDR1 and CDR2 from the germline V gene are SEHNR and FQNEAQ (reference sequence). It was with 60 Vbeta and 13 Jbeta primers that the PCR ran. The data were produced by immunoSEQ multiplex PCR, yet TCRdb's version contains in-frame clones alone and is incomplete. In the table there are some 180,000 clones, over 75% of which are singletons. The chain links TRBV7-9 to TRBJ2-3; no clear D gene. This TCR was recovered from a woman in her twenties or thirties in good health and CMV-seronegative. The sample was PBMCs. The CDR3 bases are TGTGCCAGCAGCATCGCAGATACGCAGTATTTT. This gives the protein CASSIADTQYF.